This TCR beta chain was observed in a study of somatic mutations in cytotoxic T cells in rheumatoid arthritis. The V gene lost 3 bases and the J gene lost 1 base, with 10 bases spanning the gap. The length of the CDR3 is 15 residues. From germline, CDR1 is MNHNS and CDR2 SASEGT. Measured with immunoSEQ multiplex PCR; TCRdb has only the in-frame clones, and not every one. The table lists about 25,000 clones, just under 75% of them singletons. Sequencing was done on a sample of CD8+ T cells sorted from blood. The J gene is TRBJ1-5, the V gene TRBV6-1; D may be TRBD1 (5 bases). This clonotype originated in a woman aged 18-30 years in good health. The CDR3 DNA sequence: TGTGCCAGCAGTGACCCGACAGAGAGCAATCAGCCCCAGCATTTT. Residues: CASSDPTESNQPQHF.